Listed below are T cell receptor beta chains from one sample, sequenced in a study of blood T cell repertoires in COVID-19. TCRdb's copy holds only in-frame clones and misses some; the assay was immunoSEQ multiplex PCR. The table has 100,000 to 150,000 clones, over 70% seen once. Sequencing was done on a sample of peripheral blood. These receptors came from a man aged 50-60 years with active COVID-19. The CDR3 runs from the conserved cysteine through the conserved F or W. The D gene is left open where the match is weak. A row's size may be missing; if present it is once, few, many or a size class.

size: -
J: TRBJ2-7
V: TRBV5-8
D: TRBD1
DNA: TGTGCCAGCTACGAACCCGGGACAGGGGCCTACGAGCAGTACTTC
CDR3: CASYEPGTGAYEQYF

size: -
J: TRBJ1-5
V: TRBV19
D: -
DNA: TGTGCCAGTACCCCTCAGGGGTTGAGCAATCAGCCCCAGCATTTT
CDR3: CASTPQGLSNQPQHF

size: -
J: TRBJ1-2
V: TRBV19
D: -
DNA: TGTGCCAGCACCCCCGCGGGACGTAACTATGGCTACACCTTC
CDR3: CASTPAGRNYGYTF

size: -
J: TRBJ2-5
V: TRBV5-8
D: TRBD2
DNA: TGTGCCAGCAGCTTAGGTCTAGCGGGCAAATCTGTAGAGACCCAGTACTTC
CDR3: CASSLGLAGKSVETQYF

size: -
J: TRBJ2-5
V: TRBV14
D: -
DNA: TGTGCCAGCAGCCGAAATAATAACTATAAAGAGACCCAGTACTTC
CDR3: CASSRNNNYKETQYF

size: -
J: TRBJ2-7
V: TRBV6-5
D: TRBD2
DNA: TGTGCCAGCAGGGAGCGGGGGCCAAACTCCTACGAGCAGTACTTC
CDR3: CASRERGPNSYEQYF

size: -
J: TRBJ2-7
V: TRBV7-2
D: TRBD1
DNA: TGTGCCAGCAGCTTACTCGGGACAGGCGCTTACGAGCAGTACTTC
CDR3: CASSLLGTGAYEQYF

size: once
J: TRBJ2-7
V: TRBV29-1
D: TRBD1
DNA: TGCAGCGTTGTACGTCGGTTGGGGCAGGGGGACAACGAGCAGTACTTC
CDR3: CSVVRRLGQGDNEQYF

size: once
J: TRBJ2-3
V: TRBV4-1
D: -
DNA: TGCGCCAGCAGCCTTAGAATGGATACGCAGTATTTT
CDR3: CASSLRMDTQYF

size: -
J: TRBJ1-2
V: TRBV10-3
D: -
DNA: TGTGCCATCAGTGATCGGGGTGGGGATGGCTACACCTTC
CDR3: CAISDRGGDGYTF

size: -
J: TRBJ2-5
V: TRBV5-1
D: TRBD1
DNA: TGCGCCAGCAGCACCGGACAGGGGTCAATAGAGACCCAGTACTTC
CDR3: CASSTGQGSIETQYF

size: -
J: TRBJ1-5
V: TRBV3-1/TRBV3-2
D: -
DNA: TGTGCCAGCAGCCAAGCGGGTAATCAGCCCCAGCATTTT
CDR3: CASSQAGNQPQHF

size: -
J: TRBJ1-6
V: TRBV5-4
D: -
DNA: TGTGCCAGCAGCTTAAGGGGAAGTGGTACACCCCTCCACTTT
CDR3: CASSLRGSGTPLHF

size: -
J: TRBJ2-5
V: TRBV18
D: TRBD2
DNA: TGTGCCAGCTCACCTCCCCCCCGGGGGGGGGAGGGCCAAGAGACCCAGTACTTC
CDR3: CASSPPPRGGEGQETQYF

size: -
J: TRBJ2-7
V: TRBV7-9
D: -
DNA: TGTGCCAGCAGCTTAGTTTCTAGCAACGAGCAGTACTTC
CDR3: CASSLVSSNEQYF

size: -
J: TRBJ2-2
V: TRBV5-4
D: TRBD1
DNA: TGTGCCAGCAGCACATACAGGGGCGTCGGGGCCGGGGAGCTGTTTTTT
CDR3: CASSTYRGVGAGELFF

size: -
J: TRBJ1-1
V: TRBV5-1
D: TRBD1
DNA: TGCGCCAGCAGCCGGGGACAGCCGAACACTGAAGCTTTCTTT
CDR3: CASSRGQPNTEAFF

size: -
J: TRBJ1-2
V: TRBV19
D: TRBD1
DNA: TGTGCCAGTAGCCCCAGGGGGAGAGGGGGCCGGGATAACTATGGCTACACCTTC
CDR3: CASSPRGRGGRDNYGYTF

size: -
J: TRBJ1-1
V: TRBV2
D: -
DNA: TGTGCCAGCAGTGAACTACGAAACACTGAAGCTTTCTTT
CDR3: CASSELRNTEAFF

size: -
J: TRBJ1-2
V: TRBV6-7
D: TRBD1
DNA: TGTGCCAGCAGATGGAACGGGACAGGGGTCGATGGCTACACCTTC
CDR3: CASRWNGTGVDGYTF

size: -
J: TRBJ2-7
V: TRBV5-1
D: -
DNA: TGCGCCAGCAGCTTGGAGCTAAGATTC
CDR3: CASSLELRF

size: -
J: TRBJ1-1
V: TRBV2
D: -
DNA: TGTGCCAGCAGTGAGGAACAGGGAGAGGGGACTGAAGCTTTCTTT
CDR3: CASSEEQGEGTEAFF